The clone carrying this T cell receptor beta chain was picked up many times. The germline CDR1 and CDR2 sequences are MDHEN and SYDVKM. The CDR3 is 14 amino acids. V lost 2 bases and J 4 bases, leaving 11 bases between the germline ends. The data belong to a study of T cells in Graves' hyperthyroidism and ophthalmopathy. The CDR3 regions of TCR beta were amplified from RNA transcripts. The TCR CDR3 first-round RT-PCR relied on the HTBI primer set. TCRdb reprocessed the multiplex PCR reads with MiXCR, giving one entry per CDR3 protein. The table includes around 580,000 distinct CDR3 sequences, 16% detected once.

The TCR originated in a woman aged 18-30 years with Graves' hyperthyroidism. The rearrangement links TRBV28 to TRBJ1-1; D call uncertain. Sequencing input: blood. CDR3 residues: CASSLDEGFTEAFF. In DNA, the CDR3 is TGTGCCAGCAGTTTAGACGAAGGATTCACTGAAGCTTTCTTT.